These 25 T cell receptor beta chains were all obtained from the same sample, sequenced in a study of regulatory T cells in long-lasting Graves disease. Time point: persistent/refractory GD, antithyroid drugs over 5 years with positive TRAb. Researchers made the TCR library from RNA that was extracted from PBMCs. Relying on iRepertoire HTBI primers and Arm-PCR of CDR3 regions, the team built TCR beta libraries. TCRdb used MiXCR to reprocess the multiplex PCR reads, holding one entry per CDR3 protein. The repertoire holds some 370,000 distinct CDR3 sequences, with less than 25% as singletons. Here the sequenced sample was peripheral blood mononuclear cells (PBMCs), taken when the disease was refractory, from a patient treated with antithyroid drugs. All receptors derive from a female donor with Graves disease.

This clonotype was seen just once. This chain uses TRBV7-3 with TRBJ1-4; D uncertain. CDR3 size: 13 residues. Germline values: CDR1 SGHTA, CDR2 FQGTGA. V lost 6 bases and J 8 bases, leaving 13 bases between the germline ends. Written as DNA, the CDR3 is TGTGCCAGCAGTCTAGGCCCGGGGGAAAAACTGTTTTTT. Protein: CASSLGPGEKLFF.

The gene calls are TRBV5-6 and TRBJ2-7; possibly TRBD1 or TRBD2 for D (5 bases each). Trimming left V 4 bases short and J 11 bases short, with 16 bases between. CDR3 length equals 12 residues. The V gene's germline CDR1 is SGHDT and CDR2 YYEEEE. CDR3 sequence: CASSLRQRGEYF. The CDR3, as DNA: TGTGCCAGCAGCCTGCGACAAAGAGGGGAGTACTTC.

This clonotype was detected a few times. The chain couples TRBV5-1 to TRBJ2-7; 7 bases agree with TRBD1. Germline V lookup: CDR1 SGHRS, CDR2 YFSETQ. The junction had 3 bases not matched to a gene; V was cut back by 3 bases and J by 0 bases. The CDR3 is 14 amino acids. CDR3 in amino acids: CASSWGTDSYEQYF. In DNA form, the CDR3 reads TGCGCCAGCAGCTGGGGGACAGACTCCTACGAGCAGTACTTC.

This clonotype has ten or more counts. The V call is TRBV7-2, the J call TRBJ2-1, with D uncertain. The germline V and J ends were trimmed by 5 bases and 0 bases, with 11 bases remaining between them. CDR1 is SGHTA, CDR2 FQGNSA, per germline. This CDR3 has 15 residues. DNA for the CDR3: TGTGCCAGCAGCGAAATGAGTTTCTCCTACAATGAGCAGTTCTTC. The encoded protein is CASSEMSFSYNEQFF.

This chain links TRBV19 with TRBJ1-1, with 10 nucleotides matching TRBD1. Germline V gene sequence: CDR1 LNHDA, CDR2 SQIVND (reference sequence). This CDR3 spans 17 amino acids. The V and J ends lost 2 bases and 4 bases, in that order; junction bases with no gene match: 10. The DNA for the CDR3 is TGTGCCAGTAGTATACGCCACGGACAGGGGGTAGGCACTGAAGCTTTCTTT. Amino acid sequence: CASSIRHGQGVGTEAFF.

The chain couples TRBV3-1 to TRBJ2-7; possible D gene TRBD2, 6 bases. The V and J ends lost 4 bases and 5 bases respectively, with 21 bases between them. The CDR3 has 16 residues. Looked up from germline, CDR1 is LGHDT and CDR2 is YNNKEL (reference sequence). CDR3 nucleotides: TGTGCCAGCAGCCGCCTTCGAGGAGGGCTCATAAACGAGCAGTACTTC. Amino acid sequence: CASSRLRGGLINEQYF.

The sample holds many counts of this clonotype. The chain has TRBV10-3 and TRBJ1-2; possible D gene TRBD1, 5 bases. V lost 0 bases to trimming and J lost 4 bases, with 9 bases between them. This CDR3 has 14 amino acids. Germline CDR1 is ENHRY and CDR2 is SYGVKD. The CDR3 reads CAISESDRSYGYTF. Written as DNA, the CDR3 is TGTGCCATCAGTGAGTCTGACAGATCCTATGGCTACACCTTC.

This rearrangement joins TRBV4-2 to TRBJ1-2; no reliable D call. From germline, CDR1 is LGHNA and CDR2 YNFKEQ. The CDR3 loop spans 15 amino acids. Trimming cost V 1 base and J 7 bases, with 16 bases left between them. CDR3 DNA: TGTGCCAGCAGCCAAGGGGTTATGGTGACTGGTGGCTACACCTTC. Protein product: CASSQGVMVTGGYTF.

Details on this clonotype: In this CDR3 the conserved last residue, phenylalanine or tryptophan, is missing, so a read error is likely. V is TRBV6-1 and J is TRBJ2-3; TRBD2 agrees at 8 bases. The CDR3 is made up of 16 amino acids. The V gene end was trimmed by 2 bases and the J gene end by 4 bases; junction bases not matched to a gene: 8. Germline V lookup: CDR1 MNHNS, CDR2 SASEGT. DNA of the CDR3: TGTGCCAGCAGTGAACGGGCGGGAGGATCGGCAGATACGCAGTATCTT. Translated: CASSERAGGSADTQYL.

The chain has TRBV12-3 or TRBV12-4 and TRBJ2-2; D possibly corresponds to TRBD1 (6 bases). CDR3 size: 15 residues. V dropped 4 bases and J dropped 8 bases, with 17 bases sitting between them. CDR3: CASSSGVGLRGELFF. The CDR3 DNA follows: TGTGCCAGCAGTTCAGGGGTGGGCCTCCGTGGGGAGCTGTTTTTT.

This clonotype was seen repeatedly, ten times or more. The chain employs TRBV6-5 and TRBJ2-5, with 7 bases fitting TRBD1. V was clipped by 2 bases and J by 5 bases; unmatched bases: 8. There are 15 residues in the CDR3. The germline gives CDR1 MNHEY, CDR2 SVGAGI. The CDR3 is CASSYPGQTRETQYF. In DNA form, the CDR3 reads TGTGCCAGCAGTTACCCGGGACAGACAAGGGAGACCCAGTACTTC.

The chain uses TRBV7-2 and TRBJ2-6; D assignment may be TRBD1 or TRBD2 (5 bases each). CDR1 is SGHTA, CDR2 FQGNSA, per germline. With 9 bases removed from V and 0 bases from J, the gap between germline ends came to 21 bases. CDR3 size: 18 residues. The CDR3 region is CASTHGMGRRSGANVLTF. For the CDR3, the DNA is TGTGCCAGTACCCACGGCATGGGACGCCGCTCTGGGGCCAACGTCCTGACTTTC.

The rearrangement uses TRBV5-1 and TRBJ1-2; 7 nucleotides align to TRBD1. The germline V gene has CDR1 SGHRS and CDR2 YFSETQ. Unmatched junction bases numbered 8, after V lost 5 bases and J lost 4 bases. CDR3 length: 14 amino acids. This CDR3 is CASSYEQGTYGYTF. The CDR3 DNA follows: TGCGCCAGCAGTTATGAACAGGGGACCTATGGCTACACCTTC. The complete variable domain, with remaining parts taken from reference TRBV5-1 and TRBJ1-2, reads KAGVTQTPRYLIKTRGQQVTLSCSPISGHRSVSWYQQTPGQGLQFLFEYFSETQRNKGNFPGRFSGRQFSNSRSEMNVSTLELGDSALYLCASSYEQGTYGYTFGSGTRLTVV.

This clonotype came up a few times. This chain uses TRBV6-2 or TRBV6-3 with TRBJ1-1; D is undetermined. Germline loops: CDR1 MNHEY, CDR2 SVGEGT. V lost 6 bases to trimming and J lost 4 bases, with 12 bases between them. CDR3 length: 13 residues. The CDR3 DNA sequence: TGTGCCAGCAGCCGAGGAGTTCTCACTGAAGCTTTCTTT. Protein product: CASSRGVLTEAFF.

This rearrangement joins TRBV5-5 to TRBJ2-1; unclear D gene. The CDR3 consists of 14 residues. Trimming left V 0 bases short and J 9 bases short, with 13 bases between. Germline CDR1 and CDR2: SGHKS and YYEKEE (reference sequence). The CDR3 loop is CASSLANGVVEQFF. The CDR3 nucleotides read TGTGCCAGCAGCTTGGCCAATGGGGTCGTTGAGCAGTTCTTC.

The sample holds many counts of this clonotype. CDR3 sequence (DNA): TGTGCCAGCAGCCCGGCGGGGGGAGAATGGGCCCAGCATTTT. This gives the protein CASSPAGGEWAQHF. This chain uses TRBV7-2 with TRBJ1-5, with D possibly TRBD1 on 5 matching bases. The CDR3 extends over 14 amino acids. The germline V gene has CDR1 SGHTA and CDR2 FQGNSA. The V end was cut by 5 bases, the J end by 11 bases, with 19 bases between.

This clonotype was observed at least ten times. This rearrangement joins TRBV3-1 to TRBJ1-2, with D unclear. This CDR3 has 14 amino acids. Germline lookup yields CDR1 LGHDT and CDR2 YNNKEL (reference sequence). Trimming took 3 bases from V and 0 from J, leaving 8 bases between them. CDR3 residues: CASSQATSNYGYTF. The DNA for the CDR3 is TGTGCCAGCAGCCAGGCTACATCTAACTATGGCTACACCTTC.

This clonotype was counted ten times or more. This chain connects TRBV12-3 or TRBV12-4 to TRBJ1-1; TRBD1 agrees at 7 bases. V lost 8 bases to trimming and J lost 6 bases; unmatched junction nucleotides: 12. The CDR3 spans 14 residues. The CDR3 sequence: CASGRQGRVAEAFF. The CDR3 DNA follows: TGTGCCAGCGGCAGACAGGGAAGGGTTGCTGAAGCTTTCTTT.

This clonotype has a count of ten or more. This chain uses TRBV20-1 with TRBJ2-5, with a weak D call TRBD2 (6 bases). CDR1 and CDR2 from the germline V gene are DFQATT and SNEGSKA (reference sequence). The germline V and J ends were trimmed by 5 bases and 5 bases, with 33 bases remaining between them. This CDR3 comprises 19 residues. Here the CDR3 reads CSAFLRATWGEQMGETQYF. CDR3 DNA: TGCAGTGCTTTCCTGAGGGCCACCTGGGGGGAGCAGATGGGGGAGACCCAGTACTTC.

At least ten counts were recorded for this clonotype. CDR3 sequence (DNA): TGTGCCAGCAGCTCCACGGGAGGGAGGGGAGAGACCCAGTACTTC. Protein sequence: CASSSTGGRGETQYF. The genes are TRBV7-2 and TRBJ2-5, with 8 positions matching TRBD2. Losses at the gene ends were 4 bases for V and 4 bases for J; bases not matched to a gene: 8. Germline loops: CDR1 SGHTA, CDR2 FQGNSA. The CDR3 is 15 amino acids. Filled out from reference TRBV7-2 and TRBJ2-5, the complete variable domain reads GAGVSQSPSNKVTEKGKDVELRCDPISGHTALYWYRQSLGQGLEFLIYFQGNSAPDKSGLPSDRFSAERTGGSVSTLTIQRTQQEDSAVYLCASSSTGGRGETQYFGPGTRLLVL.

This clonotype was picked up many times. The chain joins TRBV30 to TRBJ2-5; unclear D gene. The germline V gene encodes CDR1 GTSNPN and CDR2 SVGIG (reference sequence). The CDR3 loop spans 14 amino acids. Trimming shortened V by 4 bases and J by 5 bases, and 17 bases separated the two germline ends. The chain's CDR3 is CAWKVPGGRETQYF. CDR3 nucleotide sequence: TGTGCCTGGAAGGTGCCCGGTGGAAGGGAGACCCAGTACTTC.

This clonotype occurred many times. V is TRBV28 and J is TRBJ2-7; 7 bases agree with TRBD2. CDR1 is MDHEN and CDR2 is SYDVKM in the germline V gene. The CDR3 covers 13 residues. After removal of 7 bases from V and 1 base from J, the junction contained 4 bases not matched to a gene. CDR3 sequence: CASKEGGSYEQYF. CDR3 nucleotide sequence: TGTGCCAGCAAAGAGGGAGGGTCCTACGAGCAGTACTTC.

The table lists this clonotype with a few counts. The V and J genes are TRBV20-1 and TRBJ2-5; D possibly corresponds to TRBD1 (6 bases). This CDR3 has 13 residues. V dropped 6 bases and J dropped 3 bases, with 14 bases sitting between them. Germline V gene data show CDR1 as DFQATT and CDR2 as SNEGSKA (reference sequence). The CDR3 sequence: CSAHKSGEETQYF. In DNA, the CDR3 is TGCAGTGCCCATAAGTCAGGGGAAGAGACCCAGTACTTC.

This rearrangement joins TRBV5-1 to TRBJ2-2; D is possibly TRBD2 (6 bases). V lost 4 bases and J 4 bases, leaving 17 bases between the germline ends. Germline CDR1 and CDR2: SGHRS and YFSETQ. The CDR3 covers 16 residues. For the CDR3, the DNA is TGCGCCAGCAGCACCGGGGTCTTCGGGGGCACCGGGGAGCTGTTTTTT. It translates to CASSTGVFGGTGELFF.

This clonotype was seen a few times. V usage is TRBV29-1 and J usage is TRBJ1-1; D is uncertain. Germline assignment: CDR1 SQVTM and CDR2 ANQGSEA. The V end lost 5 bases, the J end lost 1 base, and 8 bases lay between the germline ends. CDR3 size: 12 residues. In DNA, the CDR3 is TGCAGCGTTCGAAGACAGAACACTGAAGCTTTCTTT. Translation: CSVRRQNTEAFF.